Each of the 32 T cell receptor beta chains below was sequenced from the same sample in a study of identical twins' blood T cells. Each CDR3 protein gets one entry after TCRdb re-called the 5' RACE reads with MiXCR. The table has a few hundred thousand distinct CDR3 sequences, roughly 31% seen once; the top ten hold about 6%. Sample: PBMCs. The receptors come from a woman aged 18-50 years in good health.

The V call is TRBV6-2 or TRBV6-3, the J call TRBJ1-1; D may be TRBD1 (5 bases). Germline V gene data show CDR1 as MNHEY and CDR2 as SVGEGT. V was cut by 0 bases and J by 3 bases, with 14 bases left in between. This CDR3 region has 16 residues. The CDR3 DNA is TGTGCCAGCAGTTACTCGATCGGGACTATTGACACTGAAGCTTTCTTT. It yields the protein CASSYSIGTIDTEAFF.

The CDR3 region has the DNA TGCAGTGCCTCAAAAGGAACGAACACCGGGGAGCTGTTTTTT. It is translated as CSASKGTNTGELFF. The J gene is TRBJ2-2, the V gene TRBV20-1; the D is unclear. V was trimmed by 6 bases and J by 0 bases, leaving 11 bases between them. Germline-derived CDR1 and CDR2 are DFQATT and SNEGSKA (reference sequence). This CDR3 region has 14 residues.

This chain connects TRBV7-9 to TRBJ2-7; 7 bases fit TRBD2. The V gene end was trimmed by 4 bases and the J gene end by 0 bases; junction bases not matched to a gene: 12. The CDR3 has 17 amino acids. Germline V gene sequence: CDR1 SEHNR, CDR2 FQNEAQ (reference sequence). The DNA for the CDR3 is TGTGCCAGCAGCTCTCTGCGTCTAGCGGATAGCTCCTACGAGCAGTACTTC. Translating gives CASSSLRLADSSYEQYF.

This clonotype was detected many times. The chain has TRBV10-3 and TRBJ1-1; D perhaps matches TRBD1 (5 bases). The length of the CDR3 is 16 residues. The germline V gene has CDR1 ENHRY and CDR2 SYGVKD. V gave up 3 bases and J gave up 1 base, with 15 bases separating them. CDR3 protein: CAISESQGAGNTEAFF. The CDR3 DNA reads as TGTGCCATCAGTGAATCTCAGGGCGCAGGGAACACTGAAGCTTTCTTT.

This clonotype has more than one count but fewer than ten. The rearrangement uses TRBV19 and TRBJ1-1; 7 positions agree with TRBD1. Losses at the gene ends were 8 bases for V and 4 bases for J; bases not matched to a gene: 13. Germline loops: CDR1 LNHDA, CDR2 SQIVND (reference sequence). This CDR3 has 15 amino acids. DNA for the CDR3: TGTGCCAGTCTCGGGTCGACAGGGCAAGGCACTGAAGCTTTCTTT. This translates into CASLGSTGQGTEAFF.

The rearrangement uses TRBV7-4 and TRBJ1-4; D is unclear. V shed 6 bases and J shed 0 bases, with 11 bases lying between them. This CDR3 comprises 15 residues. Germline loops: CDR1 SGHVT, CDR2 SQSDAQ. In DNA form, the CDR3 reads TGTGCCAGCAGTTCCCGATTTGCAACTAATGAAAAACTGTTTTTT. This encodes CASSSRFATNEKLFF.

The chain has TRBV19 and TRBJ1-1; D ambiguous. V shed 4 bases and J shed 0 bases, with 12 bases lying between them. Germline CDR1 is LNHDA and CDR2 is SQIVND (reference sequence). The CDR3 length is 15 residues. The CDR3 bases are TGTGCCAGTAGTAGTCCCCGCGAAGTGAACACTGAAGCTTTCTTT. Translating gives CASSSPREVNTEAFF.

Turning to this clonotype: A much larger clone is a single base away; this may be a read error. The genes are TRBV12-3 or TRBV12-4 and TRBJ2-7; TRBD2 matches at 7 bases. This CDR3 is built from 13 residues. CDR3 sequence (DNA): TGTACCAGCAGTCCCGGGGGGACCTACGAGCAGTACTTC. Protein sequence: CTSSPGGTYEQYF.

There are a few counts of this clonotype. V and J are TRBV3-1 and TRBJ1-2; D is perhaps TRBD1 (5 bases). Germline assignment: CDR1 LGHDT and CDR2 YNNKEL (reference sequence). The CDR3 runs to 14 residues. V was shortened by 3 bases and J by 7 bases, with 15 bases between the two germline ends. The CDR3 DNA is TGTGCCAGCAGCCACCGAGCCGGGACCTTTGGCTACACCTTC. Its translation is CASSHRAGTFGYTF.

The J gene is TRBJ2-7, the V gene TRBV5-1; 10 positions match TRBD1. CDR1 SGHRS and CDR2 YFSETQ come from the germline V gene. Trimming at V came to 4 bases and at J to 2 bases, leaving 3 bases not matched to a gene. The CDR3 sequence is 14 residues long. CDR3 coding DNA: TGCGCCAGCAGCGGTGGACAGGGGGCCTACGAGCAGTACTTC. Amino acids: CASSGGQGAYEQYF.

This chain joins TRBV20-1 and TRBJ1-2, with D unresolved. The CDR3 is 11 residues long. In germline, CDR1 is DFQATT, CDR2 SNEGSKA (reference sequence). Between the trimmed V and J ends, which lost 5 bases and 4 bases, there was a span of 8 bases. CDR3 in DNA: TGCAGTGCTTTAGACGCCTATGGCTACACCTTC. It specifies CSALDAYGYTF.

The chain is built from TRBV5-1 and TRBJ1-1; no firm D call. CDR1 is SGHRS, CDR2 YFSETQ, per germline. The ends were cut back, 0 bases at V and 7 bases at J, with 10 bases in the middle. CDR3 length: 13 residues. Written as DNA, the CDR3 is TGCGCCAGCAGCTTGGACAGCTTCGATGAAGCTTTCTTT. It translates to CASSLDSFDEAFF.

CDR3 nucleotides: TGCGCCAGCAGCCCAGGTTTTGGGACAGTAAGCTACGAGCAGTACTTC. This translates into CASSPGFGTVSYEQYF. V and J are TRBV4-3 and TRBJ2-7; 7 bases are shared with TRBD1. The V gene end was trimmed by 4 bases and the J gene end by 3 bases; junction bases not matched to a gene: 12. This CDR3 has 16 amino acids. The V gene's germline CDR1 is LGHNA and CDR2 YSLEER.

This clonotype was detected a few times. The chain has TRBV5-6 and TRBJ1-2; no firm D call. The CDR3 sequence is 15 residues long. The V gene lost 1 base and the J gene lost 3 bases, with 13 bases spanning the gap. Germline lookup yields CDR1 SGHDT and CDR2 YYEEEE. This chain's CDR3 is CASSLRDPDHYGYTF. CDR3 DNA: TGTGCCAGCAGCTTGAGGGATCCGGACCACTATGGCTACACCTTC. Together with reference TRBV5-6 and TRBJ1-2, the CDR3 gives the full variable domain: DAGVTQSPTHLIKTRGQQVTLRCSPKSGHDTVSWYQQALGQGPQFIFQYYEEEERQRGNFPDRFSGHQFPNYSSELNVNALLLGDSALYLCASSLRDPDHYGYTFGSGTRLTVV.

This clonotype was counted ten times or more. J is TRBJ1-1 and V is TRBV12-3 or TRBV12-4; D unclear. The CDR3 covers 13 residues. V was cut by 4 bases and J by 5 bases, with 11 bases left in between. The CDR3 DNA reads as TGTGCCAGCAGTTACCCCCACCTGACTGAAGCTTTCTTT. Translating it yields CASSYPHLTEAFF.

This chain links TRBV20-1 with TRBJ1-2; unclear D gene. CDR3 length: 17 residues. Per the germline V gene, CDR1 is DFQATT and CDR2 is SNEGSKA (reference sequence). Trimming took off 1 base at V and 4 bases at J, with 22 bases between the two ends. The CDR3 reads CSARAPTMGRLAYGYTF. The CDR3 DNA reads as TGCAGTGCTAGAGCCCCCACCATGGGCAGACTTGCCTATGGCTACACCTTC.

The V and J genes are TRBV20-1 and TRBJ1-5; D call uncertain. The V end lost 3 bases, the J end lost 5 bases, and 8 bases lay between the germline ends. CDR3 size: 12 residues. CDR1 and CDR2 from the germline V gene are DFQATT and SNEGSKA (reference sequence). The CDR3 DNA reads TGCAGTGCTAGTTACGGGGATCAGCCCCAGCATTTT. It is translated as CSASYGDQPQHF.

CDR3 bases: TGCAGCGCTACGAGGGGCTCTGGAAACACCATATATTTT. It is translated as CSATRGSGNTIYF. This chain connects TRBV29-1 to TRBJ1-3; TRBD1 might be the D (5 bases). This CDR3 has 13 residues. Trimming pared 7 bases from V and 0 bases from J, leaving 10 bases between. From germline, CDR1 is SQVTM and CDR2 ANQGSEA.

This clonotype was detected only a few times. The chain has TRBV11-1 and TRBJ2-1; no clear D gene. CDR1 and CDR2 (germline): SGHAT, FQDESV (reference sequence). V shed 1 base and J shed 3 bases, with 13 bases lying between them. This CDR3 has 16 amino acids. The CDR3 bases are TGTGCCAGCAGCTTAGGAAGCTTCGCCATCTACAATGAGCAGTTCTTC. Protein sequence: CASSLGSFAIYNEQFF. The whole variable domain, filled in from reference TRBV11-1 and TRBJ2-1, reads EAEVAQSPRYKITEKSQAVAFWCDPISGHATLYWYRQILGQGPELLVQFQDESVVDDSQLPKDRFSAERLKGVDSTLKIQPAELGDSAMYLCASSLGSFAIYNEQFFGPGTRLTVL.

As concerns this clonotype: This clone may be a read error of a much larger clone one base away. This chain links TRBV6-4 with TRBJ1-2; a possible D gene is TRBD1 (6 bases). This CDR3 is built from 15 residues. The V gene's germline CDR1 is MRHNA and CDR2 SNTAGT. CDR3 coding DNA: TGTGCCAACAGTAGTGGGGGCGCAGGAAACTATGGCTACACCTTC. Translated: CANSSGGAGNYGYTF.

The V call is TRBV12-3 or TRBV12-4, the J call TRBJ1-1, with D hard to call. V lost 3 bases to trimming and J lost 3 bases, with 8 bases between them. CDR3 length equals 13 residues. The CDR3 loop reads CASSLVDDTEAFF. The CDR3 DNA is TGTGCCAGCAGTTTGGTCGATGACACTGAAGCTTTCTTT.

The chain uses TRBV20-1 and TRBJ1-1; TRBD1 is a possible D gene (5 bases). The CDR3 length is 15 residues. Looked up from germline, CDR1 is DFQATT and CDR2 is SNEGSKA (reference sequence). With 1 base removed from V and 1 base from J, the gap between germline ends came to 13 bases. CDR3 loop: CSARVSGRGNTEAFF. In DNA form, the CDR3 reads TGCAGTGCTAGAGTGTCAGGGCGTGGGAACACTGAAGCTTTCTTT.

V is TRBV20-1 and J is TRBJ2-1; D unclear. The CDR3 has 10 amino acids. V was shortened by 4 bases and J by 8 bases, with 6 bases between the two germline ends. Germline V lookup: CDR1 DFQATT, CDR2 SNEGSKA (reference sequence). This chain's CDR3 is CSATHYEQFF. The CDR3 bases are TGCAGTGCTACACACTATGAGCAGTTCTTC.

This clonotype has ten or more counts. The rearrangement joins TRBV20-1 to TRBJ2-5; 7 positions agree with TRBD2. V lost 5 bases, J lost 3 bases, and 6 bases stayed unmatched. The CDR3 totals 13 residues. Per the germline V gene, CDR1 is DFQATT and CDR2 is SNEGSKA (reference sequence). The CDR3 DNA reads as TGCAGTGCTGCCGGGACTATTAAAGAGACCCAGTACTTC. Encoded protein: CSAAGTIKETQYF.

This clonotype was seen more than once but under ten times. This sequence joins TRBV10-3 and TRBJ2-3; D might be TRBD1 or TRBD2, each matching 5 bases. V gave up 2 bases and J gave up 2 bases, with 11 bases separating them. The CDR3 has 15 amino acids. Germline loops: CDR1 ENHRY, CDR2 SYGVKD. This CDR3 is CAISERDGTTDTQYF. The CDR3 coding sequence is TGTGCCATCAGTGAGCGGGACGGGACCACAGATACGCAGTATTTT.

This clonotype came up a few times. CDR3 in amino acids: CASSLVPGQGTYGYTF. In DNA form, the CDR3 reads TGCGCCAGCAGCTTAGTCCCGGGACAGGGGACCTATGGCTACACCTTC. J is TRBJ1-2 and V is TRBV5-1, with TRBD1 matching 10 bases. Germline CDR1 is SGHRS and CDR2 is YFSETQ. Losses at the gene ends were 2 bases for V and 4 bases for J; bases not matched to a gene: 8. This CDR3 is built from 16 residues. Drawing the rest from reference TRBV5-1 and TRBJ1-2, the complete variable domain is KAGVTQTPRYLIKTRGQQVTLSCSPISGHRSVSWYQQTPGQGLQFLFEYFSETQRNKGNFPGRFSGRQFSNSRSEMNVSTLELGDSALYLCASSLVPGQGTYGYTFGSGTRLTVV.

The rearrangement uses TRBV27 and TRBJ1-5; TRBD1 matches 7 bases. This CDR3 has 13 amino acids. Germline V gene sequence: CDR1 MNHEY, CDR2 SMNVEV (reference sequence). Trimming took 3 bases from V and 7 from J; bases not matched to a gene: 3. The CDR3 DNA follows: TGTGCCAGCAGTTTGAGACAGGGACAGCCCCAGCATTTT. This sequence encodes CASSLRQGQPQHF.

This chain connects TRBV7-6 to TRBJ2-2, with D hard to call. Germline CDR1 SGHVS, CDR2 FNYEAQ. This CDR3 spans 14 amino acids. V was cut by 2 bases and J by 6 bases, with 10 bases left in between. The CDR3 region has the DNA TGTGCCAGCAGCTTAACGGAGAAATCCGGGGAGCTGTTTTTT. Translation gives CASSLTEKSGELFF.

The chain joins TRBV14 to TRBJ2-1, with unresolved D. V lost 0 bases, J lost 8 bases, and 14 bases lay in between. In germline, CDR1 is SGHDN, CDR2 FVKESK. This CDR3 is 15 amino acids long. The CDR3 nucleotides are TGTGCCAGCAGCCAAGATAGCCCGTCTAGGGATGAGCAGTTCTTC. It yields the protein CASSQDSPSRDEQFF.

V and J are TRBV10-3 and TRBJ2-5; D remains unclear. Trimming left V 3 bases short and J 0 bases short, with 5 bases between. The CDR3 extends over 13 amino acids. The germline V gene has CDR1 ENHRY and CDR2 SYGVKD. The CDR3: CAISDLYQETQYF. The CDR3 nucleotides are TGTGCCATCAGTGACCTGTACCAAGAGACCCAGTACTTC.

The J gene is TRBJ2-7, the V gene TRBV29-1, with a weak D call TRBD2 (6 bases). Trimming removed 4 bases from V and 3 bases from J, with 10 bases in between. The CDR3 has 12 residues. The germline V gene has CDR1 SQVTM and CDR2 ANQGSEA. CDR3 sequence (DNA): TGCAGCGTTGCCGCGACTAGCTACGAGCAGTACTTC. Its protein is CSVAATSYEQYF.

As concerns this clonotype: A junction end diverges from the germline sequence, so it may reflect a read error. V gene TRBV29-1 combines with J gene TRBJ2-1, with a weak D call TRBD2 (6 bases). Per germline, CDR1 SQVTM and CDR2 ANQGSEA. The length of the CDR3 is 15 residues. CDR3 sequence: CSVELLAVPLNERFF. The CDR3 nucleotides read TGCAGCGTTGAGCTACTAGCCGTCCCGCTGAATGAGCGGTTCTTC.